Listed below are T cell receptor beta chains from one sample, sequenced in a study of cytomegalovirus exposure and HLA in healthy donors. TCRdb's table, derived via immunoSEQ multiplex PCR, lists solely in-frame clones and lacks some. In the table there are under 400,000 clones, roughly 85% of which are singletons. Material: PBMCs. All receptors derive from a woman between 18 and 29 years old in good health and CMV-seronegative. Both conserved end residues are part of each CDR3. The D gene is left open where the match is weak. Rows give clone size only sometimes, using once, few, many, or a class for an expanded clone.

D gene	V gene	clone size	J gene	CDR3 DNA	CDR3 protein
.	TRBV5-1	.	TRBJ1-4	TGCGCCAGCAGCTTGGACGGGGTTCCCTATGAAAAACTGTTTTTT	CASSLDGVPYEKLFF
.	TRBV4-2	.	TRBJ2-1	TGTGCCAGCAGCCAAGATTTGACGGGGGGCTCGCAGGAGCAGTTCTTC	CASSQDLTGGSQEQFF
TRBD1	TRBV7-9	.	TRBJ2-7	TGTGCCAGCAGCTTAGGGACAGGGTACGAGCAGTACTTC	CASSLGTGYEQYF
.	TRBV2	.	TRBJ2-2	TGTGCCAGCAGTGTACGACTACGGAACACCGGGGAGCTGTTTTTT	CASSVRLRNTGELFF
.	TRBV29-1	.	TRBJ1-1	TGCAGCGTGAGTCAGGGGAAAACTGAAGCTTTCTTT	CSVSQGKTEAFF
TRBD1	TRBV2	.	TRBJ1-1	TGTGCCACCGCATGGGACAGGGCGGGAACTGAAGCTTTCTTT	CATAWDRAGTEAFF
TRBD1	TRBV10-3	.	TRBJ2-2	TGTGCCATCAGTCCAGACAGGGGCCCGAACACCGGGGAGCTGTTTTTT	CAISPDRGPNTGELFF
.	TRBV5-4	.	TRBJ1-5	TGTGCCAGCAGCTCCCATGGGGAGGGGAATCAGCCCCAGCATTTT	CASSSHGEGNQPQHF
.	TRBV25-1	.	TRBJ1-2	TGTGCCAGCAGGGGGCCTTATGGCTACACCTTC	CASRGPYGYTF
TRBD1	TRBV5-4	.	TRBJ1-1	TGTGCCAGCAGCTCCACAGGGGGCATGAACACTGAAGCTTTCTTT	CASSSTGGMNTEAFF
TRBD1	TRBV7-9	few	TRBJ1-5	TGTGCCAGCAGCACGGGGACAGGGGTTCAGCCCCAGCATTTT	CASSTGTGVQPQHF
TRBD1	TRBV27	.	TRBJ2-7	TGTGCCAGCAGGAAAGTGGGACAGGGGGCATCTTACTACGAGCAGTACTTC	CASRKVGQGASYYEQYF
.	TRBV30	.	TRBJ2-5	TGTGCCTGGAGTTTCCGGACAGCGGCAGGGTCGGAGACCCAGTACTTC	CAWSFRTAAGSETQYF
.	TRBV4-2	.	TRBJ2-5	TGTGCCAGCAGCCCGAGTGGGCGGGAAAAAGAGACCCAGTACTTC	CASSPSGREKETQYF
.	TRBV4-2	.	TRBJ1-2	TGTGCCAGCAGCCAGGGAGGGTACGCCGGCTACACCTTC	CASSQGGYAGYTF
TRBD1	TRBV9	.	TRBJ1-2	TGTGCCAGCAGCGCCGACCGGGACAGGGTTGGCTACACCTTC	CASSADRDRVGYTF
.	TRBV11-2	.	TRBJ1-1	TGTGCCAGCAGCTTAGATGGGAGAATGAACACTGAAGCTTTCTTT	CASSLDGRMNTEAFF
.	TRBV4-1	.	TRBJ2-5	TGCGCCAGCAGCCCACCAGAGGCGGGGCAAGAGACCCAGTACTTC	CASSPPEAGQETQYF
.	TRBV19	.	TRBJ1-5	TGTGCCAGTAGGACAGCTCTAAATAGCAATCAGCCCCAGCATTTT	CASRTALNSNQPQHF
TRBD2	TRBV19	.	TRBJ2-7	TGTGCCAGTAGTCCCGGGGCGGGAGCTGGCGAGCAGTACTTC	CASSPGAGAGEQYF
.	TRBV11-2	.	TRBJ2-7	TGTGCCAGCAGCTTAGATGAGAGGCGGACTCTAGGTTTGGTAGAGCAGTACTTC	CASSLDERRTLGLVEQYF
.	TRBV28	.	TRBJ1-5	TGTGCCAGCAGTTTCGGCGGCAGGGCAAATCAGCCCCAGCATTTT	CASSFGGRANQPQHF
.	TRBV7-3	.	TRBJ2-1	TGTGCCAGCAGCTTATCGTCCGGTACGGATGGCGGGCAGTTCTTC	CASSLSSGTDGGQFF
TRBD2	TRBV5-8	.	TRBJ2-3	TGTGCCAGCAGCTCAGCGGGAGGGCCTTTAGATACGCAGTATTTT	CASSSAGGPLDTQYF
.	TRBV4-1	.	TRBJ2-7	TGCGCCAGCAGCCAAGAACAGAATGTCTACGAGCAGTACTTC	CASSQEQNVYEQYF
TRBD1	TRBV13	.	TRBJ2-7	TGTGCCAGCCGGGCGGGACAGGGGTTAGGCGAGCAGTACTTC	CASRAGQGLGEQYF
.	TRBV4-2	.	TRBJ2-3	TGTGCCAGCAGCGTAAACACAGATACGCAGTATTTT	CASSVNTDTQYF
TRBD2	TRBV6-4	once	TRBJ2-1	TGTGCCAGCAGTGACTCAGCGGGGGGAGCCAATGAGCAGTTCTTC	CASSDSAGGANEQFF
TRBD2	TRBV6-5	.	TRBJ2-4	TGTGCCAGCAAGGCGGGAGTTGGGAACATTCAGTACTTC	CASKAGVGNIQYF
TRBD1	TRBV18	.	TRBJ2-5	TGTGCCAGCTCGCGGACAGGGGGCGCATCCCAAGAGACCCAGTACTTC	CASSRTGGASQETQYF
.	TRBV9	.	TRBJ2-2	TGTGCCAGCAGCCCTGACACCGGGGAGCTGTTTTTT	CASSPDTGELFF
TRBD1	TRBV29-1	.	TRBJ1-1	TGCAGCGCAAGAACTGGACAGGAGAACACTGAAGCTTTCTTT	CSARTGQENTEAFF
TRBD2	TRBV9	.	TRBJ2-1	TGTGCCAGCAGCGGCGGGACTAGCGGGATAGGTGAGCAGTTCTTC	CASSGGTSGIGEQFF
TRBD2	TRBV9	.	TRBJ2-2	TGTGCCAGCAGCGTAGAAGCGGGAGTGCCCACCGGGGAGCTGTTTTTT	CASSVEAGVPTGELFF
.	TRBV7-9	.	TRBJ1-2	TGTGCCAGCAGTCTTTTGACAGACGGCTACACCTTC	CASSLLTDGYTF
.	TRBV27	once	TRBJ1-1	TGTGCCAGCAGTTTAAGCCACACAGGGACCACTGAAGCTTTCTTT	CASSLSHTGTTEAFF
.	TRBV30	.	TRBJ2-7	TGTGCCTGGAGTGTCGCGAGGACCTACGAGCAGTACTTC	CAWSVARTYEQYF
TRBD1	TRBV6-6	.	TRBJ2-3	TGTGCCAGCAGTTATTCCGGGACAGGTACAGATACGCAGTATTTT	CASSYSGTGTDTQYF
TRBD2	TRBV2	.	TRBJ2-4	TGTGCCAGCAGTCTTCTAGCGGGAGTGACCAAAAACATTCAGTACTTC	CASSLLAGVTKNIQYF
TRBD1	TRBV27	.	TRBJ1-2	TGTGCCAGCAGTTTATATTACCCTAGGACAGGGAACCACTATGGCTACACCTTC	CASSLYYPRTGNHYGYTF
TRBD2	TRBV4-2	.	TRBJ2-3	TGTGCCAGCAGCCAAGAATCTAGCGGGCCTTCAGATACGCAGTATTTT	CASSQESSGPSDTQYF
.	TRBV5-1	.	TRBJ2-7	TGCGCCAGCAGCCGGATCCCGGACAGTGCTTTCGAGCAGTACTTC	CASSRIPDSAFEQYF
TRBD2	TRBV5-6	.	TRBJ2-5	TGTGCCAGCAGCTTGCAACCCAGCGGGACTAGCATCCAGACCCAGTACTTC	CASSLQPSGTSIQTQYF
.	TRBV5-1	.	TRBJ1-5	TGCGCCAGCAGCATCGACAGTAGCAATCAGCCCCAGCATTTT	CASSIDSSNQPQHF
TRBD1	TRBV5-1	once	TRBJ2-5	TGCGCCAGCAGTCGCGATCCGGGACAGCAAGAGACCCAGTACTTC	CASSRDPGQQETQYF
TRBD2	TRBV6-5	.	TRBJ2-7	TGTGCCAGTACTACTAGCGGGGGCTTCTACGAGCAGTACTTC	CASTTSGGFYEQYF
TRBD2	TRBV5-6	once	TRBJ2-7	TGTGCCAGCAGCTTGGCCGTTGGCAGGGAGGGTAACGAGCAGTACTTC	CASSLAVGREGNEQYF
TRBD2	TRBV6-1	.	TRBJ2-6	TGTGCCAGCAGTGGTACTAGCGGGGGGAGCTCTGGGGCCAACGTCCTGACTTTC	CASSGTSGGSSGANVLTF
TRBD1	TRBV7-9	.	TRBJ2-1	TGTGCCAGCAGCTTTCGGACAGGGGGCTGGAATGAGCAGTTCTTC	CASSFRTGGWNEQFF
TRBD2	TRBV28	.	TRBJ2-5	TGTGCCAGCAGTGCTGCGAGGACTAGCGGTTACCAAGAGACCCAGTACTTC	CASSAARTSGYQETQYF
TRBD1	TRBV2	.	TRBJ1-6	TGTGCCAGCAGTGTCTCCCCGGGACAGGGGAATAATTCACCCCTCCACTTT	CASSVSPGQGNNSPLHF
.	TRBV28	.	TRBJ2-7	TGTGCCAGCAGCTACGGCTCCTACGAGCAGTACTTC	CASSYGSYEQYF
.	TRBV5-1	.	TRBJ2-3	TGCGCCAGCAGCTTGGAAAGGGGACTCCCCACAGATACGCAGTATTTT	CASSLERGLPTDTQYF
.	TRBV18	.	TRBJ2-5	TGTGCCAGCTCACCGCAGGGTGTACAAGAGACCCAGTACTTC	CASSPQGVQETQYF
.	TRBV2	.	TRBJ2-1	TGTGCCAGCGAGGGGGTAAATGAGCAGTTCTTC	CASEGVNEQFF